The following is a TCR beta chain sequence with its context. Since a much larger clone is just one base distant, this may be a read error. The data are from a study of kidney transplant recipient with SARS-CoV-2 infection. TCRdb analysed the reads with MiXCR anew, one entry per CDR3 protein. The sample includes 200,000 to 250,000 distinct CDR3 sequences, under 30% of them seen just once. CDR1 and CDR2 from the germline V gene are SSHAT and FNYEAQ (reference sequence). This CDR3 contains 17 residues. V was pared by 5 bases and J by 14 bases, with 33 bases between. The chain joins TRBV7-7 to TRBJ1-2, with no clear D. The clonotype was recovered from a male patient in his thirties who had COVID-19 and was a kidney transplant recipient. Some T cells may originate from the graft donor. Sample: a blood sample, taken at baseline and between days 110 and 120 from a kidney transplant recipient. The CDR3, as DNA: TGTGCCAGCAGCATAAGCTCTAAGTGCCGAAAGACCTATGGCTGTACCTTC. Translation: CASSISSKCRKTYGCTF.